This T cell receptor beta chain was identified during a study of shared clonotypes between healthy human individuals. Study-level information: Ranging from 18 to 49 in age, donors were two women and a few men. There were three CD4 naive, three CD4 memory, two CD8 naive and one CD8 memory plates per donor.

Study-wide points: Relative to clonotypes present in all four donors, those not shared had lower generation probabilities.

Remarks on this clone: Antigen specificity is unknown.

It was CD45RO-negative cells, positively selected for CCR7, that made up naive CD8 cells, with terminally differentiated effector memory CD45RA+ cells excluded. V was cut by 0 bases and J by 2 bases, with 10 bases left in between. Germline V lookup: CDR1 ENHRY, CDR2 SYGVKD. The CDR3 loop spans 15 amino acids. This table comes from immunoSEQ multiplex PCR, and its TCRdb copy is limited to in-frame clones, with some not included. The sample yields under 1 million clones, around 92% seen once. This receptor was identified in a man aged 30 to 45 in good health. V gene TRBV10-3 combines with J gene TRBJ1-1; D is possibly TRBD1 (5 bases). What was sequenced was naive CD8+ T cells sorted from blood. The CDR3 loop is CAISESRQGNTEAFF. The CDR3 DNA sequence: TGTGCCATCAGTGAGTCGCGGCAGGGTAACACTGAAGCTTTCTTT.